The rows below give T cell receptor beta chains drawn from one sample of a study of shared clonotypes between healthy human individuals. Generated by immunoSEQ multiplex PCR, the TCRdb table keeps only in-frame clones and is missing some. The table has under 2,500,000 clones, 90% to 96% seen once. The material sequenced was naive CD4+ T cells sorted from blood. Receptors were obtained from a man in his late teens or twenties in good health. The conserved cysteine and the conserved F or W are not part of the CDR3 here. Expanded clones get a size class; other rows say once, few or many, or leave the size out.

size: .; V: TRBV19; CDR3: ASSSERVNINQPQH
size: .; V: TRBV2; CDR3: ASSVHSLSAF
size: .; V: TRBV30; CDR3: AWRGRPGSTNTEAF
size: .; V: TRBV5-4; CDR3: ASSLPRPGTGIYGYT
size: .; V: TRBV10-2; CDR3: ASSFGQARGANYGYT
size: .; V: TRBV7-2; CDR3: ASSTSGGIGYEQY
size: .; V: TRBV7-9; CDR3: ASTNSDRAAGELF
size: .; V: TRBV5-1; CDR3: ASSLQGQQSSYEQY
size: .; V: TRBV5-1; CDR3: ASSLLAGLDEQY
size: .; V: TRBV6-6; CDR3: ASSYRGRGGTEAF
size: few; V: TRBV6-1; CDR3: ASRPPGREGGYT
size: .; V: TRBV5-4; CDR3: ASSRTGVDTGELF
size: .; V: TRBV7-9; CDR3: ASSFPPGPQH
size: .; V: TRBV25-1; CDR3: ASSVTGSYTGELF
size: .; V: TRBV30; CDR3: AWWGTGSTDTQY
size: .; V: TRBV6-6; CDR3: ASSYDRRTEAF
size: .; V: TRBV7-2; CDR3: ASSADRVNSPLH
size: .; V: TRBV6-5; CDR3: ASSTGHIETQY
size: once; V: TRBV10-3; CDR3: AISVGGDNQPQH
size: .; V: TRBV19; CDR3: ASSMKGPREGYT
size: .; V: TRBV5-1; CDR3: ASSFDLAGAPYEQY
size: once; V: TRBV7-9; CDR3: ASSPETGGGVGYT
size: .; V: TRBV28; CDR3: ASKNPGLMGEAF
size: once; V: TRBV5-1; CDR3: ASSLGPGGTGNTIY
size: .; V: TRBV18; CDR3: ASSPELGQTQY
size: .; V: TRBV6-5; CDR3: ASSSLQGITGELF
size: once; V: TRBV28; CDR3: ASSLLRTEQF
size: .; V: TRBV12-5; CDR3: ASALTSGRETQY
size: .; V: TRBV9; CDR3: ASSVEAGLNTEAF
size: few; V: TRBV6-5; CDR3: ASSLTGGQPQH
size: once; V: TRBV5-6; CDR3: ASSPGQIRGYT
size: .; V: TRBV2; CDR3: ASSDTTGIYYSYEQY
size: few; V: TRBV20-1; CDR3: SAFDNTEAF
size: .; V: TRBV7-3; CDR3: ASSLRTVTPGSLI
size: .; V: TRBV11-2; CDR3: ASSLESAGATDTQY
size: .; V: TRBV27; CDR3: ASTSSGLPNSPLH
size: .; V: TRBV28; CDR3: ASRSRQGAQTYEQY
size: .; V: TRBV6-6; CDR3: ASSLGDNTEAF
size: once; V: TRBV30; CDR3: AWSPGGGEKLF
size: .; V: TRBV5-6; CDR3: ASSLVGRDTQY
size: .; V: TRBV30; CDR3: AWRMGTDVSPLH
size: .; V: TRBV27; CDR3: ASSADRGSFDEQY
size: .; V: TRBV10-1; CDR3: ASSPLGGVNEQF
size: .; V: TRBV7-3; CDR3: ASSLKAGLPYNEQF
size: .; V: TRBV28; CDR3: ASSSRQGGNYGYT
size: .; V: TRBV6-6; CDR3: ASSGDRYSPLH
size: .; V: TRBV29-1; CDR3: SVEVFRLAGASTDTQY
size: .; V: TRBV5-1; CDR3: ASRRTSGSYEQY
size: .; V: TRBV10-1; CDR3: ASSDPGQRQF
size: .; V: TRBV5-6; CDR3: ASSLQTSAPGYT
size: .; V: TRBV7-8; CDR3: ASSFPPRSGSVDEQY